This is a list of T cell receptor beta chains from one sample in a study of cytomegalovirus exposure and HLA in healthy donors. Profiling relied on immunoSEQ multiplex PCR, and the TCRdb table lists in-frame clones only, not all of them. The sample has under 200,000 clones; roughly 82% are singletons. Sequencing was done on a sample of PBMCs. The receptors here all came from a girl aged 10 to 17 in good health and CMV-seropositive. Each CDR3 is given without its conserved first and last residue. A D gene is named only where the DNA matches it firmly.

j_call	d_call	v_call	cdr3_aa
TRBJ1-2	TRBD1	TRBV29-1	SAHYGTVYGYT
TRBJ2-5	TRBD1	TRBV5-4	ASSLDRGLEETQY
TRBJ1-2	NA	TRBV6-5	ASSYSSLGYGYT
TRBJ2-3	NA	TRBV2	ASSNRGTDTQY
TRBJ1-1	NA	TRBV5-4	ASSLGLLNTEAF
TRBJ2-1	NA	TRBV4-1	ASSREEVGPTSFNEQF
TRBJ2-1	NA	TRBV7-2	ASSLGLVLQF
TRBJ2-5	TRBD2	TRBV5-1	ASSLVVGRASGFQETQY
TRBJ2-3	TRBD2	TRBV5-1	ASSRERGDTDTQY
TRBJ2-7	TRBD1	TRBV7-7	ASSSFPTNRGEQY
TRBJ1-2	TRBD1	TRBV9	ASSVGRTGANYGYT
TRBJ2-7	NA	TRBV18	ASSPTGSVSYEQY
TRBJ2-1	TRBD1	TRBV7-9	ASSLADYRGLNEQF
TRBJ1-3	NA	TRBV30	AWSRGGFSGNTIY
TRBJ2-5	TRBD1	TRBV4-3	ASSQDPRQGAKETQY
TRBJ1-1	NA	TRBV10-2	ATKDRNTEAF
TRBJ2-4	NA	TRBV19	ASTPTGWNIQY
TRBJ2-1	NA	TRBV18	ASSPGSYNEQF
TRBJ1-4	NA	TRBV27	ASIPGKLF
TRBJ1-1	NA	TRBV12-5	ASGSSVRGNTEAF
TRBJ1-2	NA	TRBV7-2	ASSLSGEFSLYYGYT
TRBJ2-1	NA	TRBV2	ASSDQPRVGHEQF
TRBJ2-4	NA	TRBV29-1	SVESGGNIQY